Shown below are 18 T cell receptor beta chains from a single sample sequenced in a study of CD8 T cells in ankylosing spondylitis. Study findings and constraints: It appeared that ankylosing spondylitis blood was characterized by a TCR beta motif of about 8 highly homologous variants.

Each CDR3 protein gets one entry after TCRdb re-called the 5' RACE reads with MiXCR. The profile shows around 540,000 distinct CDR3 sequences, about an eighth of them singletons. These receptors lack a known antigen. Material for sequencing was blood, either unsorted or a sorted T cell fraction (not recorded which). These receptors all stem from a male donor with ankylosing spondylitis.

This clonotype was seen more than once but under ten times. The CDR3 loop reads CASSQPTRSNQPQHF. The CDR3 bases are TGCGCCAGCAGCCAACCAACGCGTTCCAATCAGCCCCAGCATTTT. The V gene is TRBV4-1, the J gene TRBJ1-5, with no clear D. Trimming removed 2 bases at V and 3 bases at J, with 11 bases between. Per germline, CDR1 MGHRA and CDR2 YSYEKL. CDR3 length: 15 residues.

The V call is TRBV3-1, the J call TRBJ1-2; TRBD1 agrees at 8 bases. The CDR3 covers 14 residues. CDR1 and CDR2 from the germline V gene are LGHDT and YNNKEL (reference sequence). V was pared by 5 bases and J by 4 bases, with 6 bases of the junction left unmatched. The CDR3 DNA is TGTGCCAGCAGCAGCCAGGGGGCGAGCTATGGCTACACCTTC. This encodes CASSSQGASYGYTF.

This clonotype was detected a few times. V is TRBV11-2 and J is TRBJ2-1; D is unclear. CDR3 length equals 12 residues. V was clipped by 5 bases and J by 5 bases, with 7 bases between them. Germline CDR1 and CDR2: SGHAT and FQNNGV. This chain's CDR3 is CASSHTDNEQFF. As DNA, the CDR3 is TGTGCCAGCAGCCACACCGACAATGAGCAGTTCTTC.

This chain connects TRBV6-5 to TRBJ2-2, with 8 bases fitting TRBD2. V trimming: 0 bases; J trimming: 2 bases; junction bases outside the gene matches: 5. Germline-derived CDR1 and CDR2 are MNHEY and SVGAGI. This CDR3 is 17 amino acids long. The CDR3 region has the DNA TGTGCCAGCAGTTACTCGCCTAGCGGGCCCAACACCGGGGAGCTGTTTTTT. Translating it yields CASSYSPSGPNTGELFF.

A few counts support this clonotype. V is TRBV27 and J is TRBJ1-3, with D unresolved. Trimming took 8 bases from V and 0 from J, leaving 11 bases between them. CDR1 is MNHEY and CDR2 is SMNVEV in the germline V gene (reference sequence). This CDR3 spans 14 amino acids. CDR3 bases: TGTGCCAGCGGCAGGACTCCCTCTGGAAACACCATATATTTT. This translates into CASGRTPSGNTIYF.

The chain is built from TRBV20-1 and TRBJ1-2; weak D call: TRBD1 (6 bases). This CDR3 has 14 amino acids. Looked up from germline, CDR1 is DFQATT and CDR2 is SNEGSKA (reference sequence). The V end lost 4 bases, the J end lost 2 bases, and 14 bases lay between the germline ends. The CDR3 spells CSATEQGLNYGYTF. The CDR3 DNA reads TGCAGTGCTACCGAACAGGGCCTGAACTATGGCTACACCTTC.

This clonotype was recorded a few times. The V and J genes are TRBV27 and TRBJ1-3, with 7 bases lining up with TRBD1. Unmatched junction bases numbered 7, after V lost 5 bases and J lost 3 bases. From germline, CDR1 is MNHEY and CDR2 SMNVEV (reference sequence). This CDR3 comprises 15 residues. DNA for the CDR3: TGTGCCAGCAGTCCCCGACAGGGTGGTGGAAACACCATATATTTT. Its translation is CASSPRQGGGNTIYF.

Note on this clonotype: This may be a read error: a much more frequent sequence differs by one nucleotide. V and J are TRBV15 and TRBJ2-7; D is undetermined. Germline V gene lookup returns CDR1 LNHNV and CDR2 YYDKDF (reference sequence). The CDR3 consists of 14 residues. CDR3 bases: TGTGCCACCAGAAGAGATGAGTGGTCCTACGAGCAGTACTTC. It translates to CATRRDEWSYEQYF.

The sample holds a few counts of this clonotype. The CDR3 DNA is TGCAGTGCCGGGGCACGCTCCCTTAATTCACCCCTCCACTTT. Residues: CSAGARSLNSPLHF. This chain connects TRBV20-1 to TRBJ1-6; TRBD1 is a possible D gene (5 bases). Trimming pared 6 bases from V and 6 bases from J, leaving 15 bases between. Germline V gene data show CDR1 as DFQATT and CDR2 as SNEGSKA (reference sequence). The CDR3 sequence is 14 residues long.

This clonotype was counted at least ten times. The gene calls are TRBV20-1 and TRBJ2-1; the D gene is possibly TRBD1 (5 bases). V was clipped by 1 base and J by 5 bases, with 12 bases between them. Germline CDR1 DFQATT, CDR2 SNEGSKA (reference sequence). The CDR3 sequence is 14 residues long. As DNA, the CDR3 is TGCAGTGCTAGAGGTCCCCCACAGGACAATGAGCAGTTCTTC. Translated, it gives CSARGPPQDNEQFF.

J is TRBJ2-7 and V is TRBV6-1; 8 bases match TRBD1. In germline, CDR1 is MNHNS, CDR2 SASEGT. V lost 2 bases, J lost 13 bases, and 10 bases stayed unmatched. CDR3 length: 13 residues. The CDR3 DNA is TGTGCCAGCAGTGAACCCCGACAGGGGCGCCTATACGTC. This translates into CASSEPRQGRLYV.

The rearrangement joins TRBV20-1 to TRBJ2-5; TRBD1 matches at 9 bases. The CDR3 loop spans 14 amino acids. The germline CDR1 and CDR2 sequences are DFQATT and SNEGSKA (reference sequence). With 1 base clipped from V and 3 bases from J, the junction kept 3 bases outside the gene matches. CDR3: CSARGGDREETQYF. Written as DNA, the CDR3 is TGCAGTGCTAGAGGGGGGGACAGGGAAGAGACCCAGTACTTC.

The chain has TRBV27 and TRBJ1-1, with a tentative D call TRBD1 (6 bases). The CDR3 runs 14 residues. Trimming stripped 6 bases from V and 11 bases from J, with 22 bases between. Per germline, CDR1 MNHEY and CDR2 SMNVEV (reference sequence). CDR3 protein: CASSRNLNRVGAFF. As DNA, the CDR3 is TGTGCCAGCAGCCGTAATCTGAACAGGGTAGGTGCTTTCTTT.

This clonotype was found a few times. The V and J genes are TRBV20-1 and TRBJ1-1, with D tentatively TRBD1 (6 bases). Germline V lookup: CDR1 DFQATT, CDR2 SNEGSKA (reference sequence). The CDR3 covers 17 residues. The V end lost 0 bases, the J end lost 0 bases, and 17 bases lay between the germline ends. In nucleotides, the CDR3 is TGCAGTGCTAGAGATGGGGCCCGGCAGGGGATGAACACTGAAGCTTTCTTT. It yields the protein CSARDGARQGMNTEAFF.

The chain has TRBV20-1 and TRBJ2-7, with a possible D match to TRBD2 (5 bases). This CDR3 comprises 16 residues. The germline gives CDR1 DFQATT, CDR2 SNEGSKA (reference sequence). Trimming removed 5 bases from V and 2 bases from J, with 22 bases in between. The CDR3 coding sequence is TGCAGTGCTCGGAGTAGGTATGAGGGCTTTACCTACGAGCAGTACTTC. Translating gives CSARSRYEGFTYEQYF.

This clonotype was recorded a few times. This rearrangement joins TRBV20-1 to TRBJ2-3; D uncertain. The ends were cut back, 5 bases at V and 6 bases at J, with 9 bases in the middle. The CDR3 runs to 11 residues. Germline V lookup: CDR1 DFQATT, CDR2 SNEGSKA (reference sequence). CDR3 loop: CSAHSRDTQYF. CDR3 coding DNA: TGCAGTGCTCACAGTAGGGATACGCAGTATTTT.

This clonotype was observed at least ten times. The chain links TRBV29-1 to TRBJ1-1; D is unresolved. This CDR3 region has 12 residues. Deletions cut 3 bases from V and 4 bases from J, with 9 bases between. The germline CDR1 and CDR2 sequences are SQVTM and ANQGSEA. The CDR3 reads CSVDGSGTEAFF. The CDR3, as DNA: TGCAGCGTTGATGGGTCTGGCACTGAAGCTTTCTTT. The full variable domain, with the rest looked up from reference TRBV29-1 and TRBJ1-1, is SAVISQKPSRDICQRGTSLTIQCQVDSQVTMMFWYRQQPGQSLTLIATANQGSEATYESGFVIDKFPISRPNLTFSTLTVSNMSPEDSSIYLCSVDGSGTEAFFGQGTRLTVV.

Ten or more counts support this clonotype. The V gene is TRBV5-1, the J gene TRBJ2-1, with TRBD1 matching 9 bases. CDR3 length equals 16 residues. Germline V CDR1 and CDR2: SGHRS, YFSETQ. V was pared by 5 bases and J by 9 bases, with 15 bases of the junction left unmatched. The CDR3 loop reads CASSRSTGTGSGEQFF. As DNA, the CDR3 is TGCGCCAGCAGTCGATCAACCGGGACAGGGTCTGGTGAGCAGTTCTTC.